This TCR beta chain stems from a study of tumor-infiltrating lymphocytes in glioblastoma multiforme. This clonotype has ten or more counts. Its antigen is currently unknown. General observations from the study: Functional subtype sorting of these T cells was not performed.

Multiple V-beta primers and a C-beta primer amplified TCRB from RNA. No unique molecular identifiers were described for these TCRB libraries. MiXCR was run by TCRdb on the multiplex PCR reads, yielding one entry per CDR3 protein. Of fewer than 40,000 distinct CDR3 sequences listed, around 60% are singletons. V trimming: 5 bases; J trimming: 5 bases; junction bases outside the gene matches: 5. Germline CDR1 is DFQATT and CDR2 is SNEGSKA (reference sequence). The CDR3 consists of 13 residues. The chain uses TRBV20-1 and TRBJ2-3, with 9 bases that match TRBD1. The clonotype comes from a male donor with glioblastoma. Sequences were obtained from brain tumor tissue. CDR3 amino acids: CSARQGVLDTQYF. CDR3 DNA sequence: TGCAGTGCTCGACAGGGGGTTTTAGATACGCAGTATTTT.